This entry lists 8 T cell receptor beta chains sequenced from one sample in a study of long-term antiretroviral therapy in people with HIV. With survey level as its setting, the immunoSEQ assay was v3.0. The data were produced by immunoSEQ multiplex PCR, yet TCRdb's version contains in-frame clones alone and is incomplete. The sample records approximately 23,000 clones, around 86% being singletons. This material consisted of unsorted PBMCs, taken 2.7 years after starting antiretroviral therapy. The receptors originated from a man aged 40-50 years with HIV.

A single count supports this clone. The chain combines TRBV30 with TRBJ2-3; no definite D call. Per germline, CDR1 GTSNPN and CDR2 SVGIG (reference sequence). This CDR3 has 13 amino acids. Between the trimmed V and J ends, which lost 2 bases and 0 bases, there was a span of 6 bases. The CDR3 nucleotides read TGTGCCTGGAGTCGGGTCAGCACAGATACGCAGTATTTT. This gives the protein CAWSRVSTDTQYF.

The rearrangement uses TRBV18 and TRBJ1-1, with TRBD1 as a possible D gene (5 bases). The V and J ends lost 6 bases and 6 bases respectively, with 14 bases between them. The CDR3 spans 13 residues. Germline lookup yields CDR1 KGHSH and CDR2 LQKENI. The CDR3 nucleotides are TGTGCCAGCTCGTATGACAGTATCGCTGAAGCTTTCTTT. This gives the protein CASSYDSIAEAFF.

The chain couples TRBV7-2 to TRBJ2-7; TRBD1 matches at 7 bases. The CDR3 spans 15 residues. Germline CDR1 SGHTA, CDR2 FQGNSA. V shed 5 bases and J 0 bases; nucleotides not matched to a gene: 7. The CDR3 DNA reads as TGTGCCAGCAGCCCTACAGGGGATTACTCCTACGAGCAGTACTTC. As protein: CASSPTGDYSYEQYF.

CDR3 sequence (DNA): TGTGCCAGCAGCTCCGACTTGGGGTCGGGCTACGAGCAGTACTTC. Encoded protein: CASSSDLGSGYEQYF. The chain joins TRBV7-2 to TRBJ2-7; D is ambiguous. CDR3 length: 15 amino acids. Trimming pared 4 bases from V and 3 bases from J, leaving 16 bases between. Germline V gives CDR1 SGHTA, CDR2 FQGNSA. The full variable domain, completed using reference TRBV7-2 and TRBJ2-7, is GAGVSQSPSNKVTEKGKDVELRCDPISGHTALYWYRQSLGQGLEFLIYFQGNSAPDKSGLPSDRFSAERTGGSVSTLTIQRTQQEDSAVYLCASSSDLGSGYEQYFGPGTRLTVT.

This clone was picked up one time. This chain links TRBV27 with TRBJ1-4; D call uncertain. This CDR3 region has 14 residues. Germline values: CDR1 MNHEY, CDR2 SMNVEV (reference sequence). Trimming shortened V by 3 bases and J by 5 bases, and 10 bases separated the two germline ends. Written as DNA, the CDR3 is TGTGCCAGCAGTTTTAACAGTCCCAATGAAAAACTGTTTTTT. Its protein is CASSFNSPNEKLFF. The variable domain in full, completed from reference TRBV27 and TRBJ1-4, reads EAQVTQNPRYLITVTGKKLTVTCSQNMNHEYMSWYRQDPGLGLRQIYYSMNVEVTDKGDVPEGYKVSRKEKRNFPLILESPSPNQTSLYFCASSFNSPNEKLFFGSGTQLSVL.

This chain connects TRBV6-1 to TRBJ1-6; D not resolved. V shed 1 base and J shed 10 bases, with 11 bases lying between them. This CDR3 spans 14 amino acids. Germline V gene sequence: CDR1 MNHNS, CDR2 SASEGT. CDR3 DNA: TGTGCCAGCAGTGAAGGGGAGGGAACATCACCCCTCCACTTT. Residues: CASSEGEGTSPLHF.

V is TRBV6-5 and J is TRBJ2-6; D remains unclear. V was shortened by 2 bases and J by 0 bases, with 8 bases between the two germline ends. This CDR3 has 16 amino acids. CDR1 MNHEY and CDR2 SVGAGI come from the germline V gene. CDR3 nucleotides: TGTGCCAGCAGTTACGGAATAAGCTCTGGGGCCAACGTCCTGACTTTC. This encodes CASSYGISSGANVLTF.

The chain couples TRBV6-4 to TRBJ2-4; no definite D call. Trimming shortened V by 4 bases and J by 9 bases, and 10 bases separated the two germline ends. The V gene's germline CDR1 is MRHNA and CDR2 SNTAGT. The CDR3 spans 12 residues. The CDR3: CASSVPWPIQYF. For the CDR3, the DNA is TGTGCCAGCAGTGTCCCTTGGCCCATTCAGTACTTC.